The T cell receptor beta chain under discussion was sequenced for a study of CD8 T cells in ankylosing spondylitis. This clonotype has a count of ten or more. Antigen unknown. Germline CDR1 and CDR2: SGHRS and YFSETQ. V lost 4 bases to trimming and J lost 7 bases, with 13 bases between them. CDR3 size: 13 residues. Study conclusions and caveats: A motif of seven or eight highly homologous TCR beta variants was seen as apparently characteristic of ankylosing spondylitis blood.

Via MiXCR, TCRdb re-called the 5' RACE reads, giving one row per CDR3 protein. The repertoire holds 500,000 to 650,000 distinct CDR3 sequences, with approximately 5% as singletons. The sequence derives from a male donor with ankylosing spondylitis. The specimen sequenced was blood, either unsorted or a sorted T cell fraction (not recorded which). J is TRBJ2-3 and V is TRBV5-1; the D is unclear. The CDR3 bases are TGCGCCAGCAGCGCCTACTGGGATAATACGCAGTATTTT. This translates into CASSAYWDNTQYF.